This T cell receptor beta chain was observed in a study of blood T cell repertoires in COVID-19. Study-level background: T cells, B-cell-depleted T cells, or PBMCs provided the cDNA or gDNA that served as material.

Original data processing: Amplification from reference gene primers served as the basis for estimated nucleated cell counts. Profiled with immunoSEQ multiplex PCR; TCRdb holds only in-frame clones, not every one. V and J calls and clone size are as listed in that table; D and trimming were resolved from the DNA. The data contain a few hundred thousand clones, over 80% of them singletons. Adults between roughly 18 and 90 years of age took part from 20 to 25 US areas. Participants reported their clinical history, and cohort assignment relied on those reports. The sequencing sample was made of PBMCs or T cells enriched from blood (not recorded which). The source is a man aged 18 to 30 with acute COVID-19.

The CDR3 DNA is TGTGCCAGTAATCCGGGAGTCGGCAATGAGCAGTTCTTC. This codes for CASNPGVGNEQFF. V gene TRBV19 combines with J gene TRBJ2-1; D is possibly TRBD2 (6 bases). CDR3 size: 13 residues. CDR1 and CDR2 from the germline V gene are LNHDA and SQIVND (reference sequence). V was trimmed by 7 bases and J by 6 bases, leaving 13 bases between them.